This TCR beta chain came from a study of T-cell memory formation after mild COVID-19. MiXCR, run by TCRdb on the 5' RACE reads, gives a single entry per CDR3 protein. The sample consists of almost 250,000 distinct CDR3 sequences, 15% of them appearing once. Sequenced material: PBMCs or a T cell subset sorted from them (not recorded which). The origin of this receptor is an adult woman who had mild COVID-19 (a few samples of this study predate the infection). Cell type and time point are not known.

DNA for the CDR3: TGCAGTGCTAGAGATCAGGGGGGAAACACTGAAGCTTTCTTT. Translated: CSARDQGGNTEAFF. The chain carries TRBV20-1 and TRBJ1-1, with TRBD1 matching 7 bases. From germline, CDR1 is DFQATT and CDR2 SNEGSKA (reference sequence). This CDR3 contains 14 residues. V was pared by 0 bases and J by 2 bases, with 3 bases of the junction left unmatched.